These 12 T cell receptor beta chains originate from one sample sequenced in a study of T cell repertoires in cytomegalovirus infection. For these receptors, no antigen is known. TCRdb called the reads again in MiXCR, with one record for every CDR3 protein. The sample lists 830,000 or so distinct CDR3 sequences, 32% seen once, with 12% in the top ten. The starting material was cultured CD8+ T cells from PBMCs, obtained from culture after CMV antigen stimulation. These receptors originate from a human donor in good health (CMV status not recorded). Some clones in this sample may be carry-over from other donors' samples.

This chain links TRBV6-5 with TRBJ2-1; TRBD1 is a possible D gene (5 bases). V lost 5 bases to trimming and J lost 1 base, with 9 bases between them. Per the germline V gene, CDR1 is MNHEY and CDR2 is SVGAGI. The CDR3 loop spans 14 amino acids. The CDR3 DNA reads TGTGCCAGCAGTATCAGGGAATCCTACAATGAGCAGTTCTTC. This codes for CASSIRESYNEQFF.

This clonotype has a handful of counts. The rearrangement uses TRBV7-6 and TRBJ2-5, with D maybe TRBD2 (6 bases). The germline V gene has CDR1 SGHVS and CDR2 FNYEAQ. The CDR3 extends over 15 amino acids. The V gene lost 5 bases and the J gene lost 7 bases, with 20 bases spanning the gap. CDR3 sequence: CASSRLVAGIRTQYF. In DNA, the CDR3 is TGTGCCAGCAGCCGCTTAGTGGCGGGGATCCGGACCCAGTACTTC.

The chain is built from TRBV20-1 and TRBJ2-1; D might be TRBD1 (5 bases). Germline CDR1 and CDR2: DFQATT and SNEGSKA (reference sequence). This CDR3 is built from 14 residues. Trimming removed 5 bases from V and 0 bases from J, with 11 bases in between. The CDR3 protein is CSAPDTGSYNEQFF. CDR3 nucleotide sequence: TGCAGTGCTCCGGACACGGGCTCCTACAATGAGCAGTTCTTC.

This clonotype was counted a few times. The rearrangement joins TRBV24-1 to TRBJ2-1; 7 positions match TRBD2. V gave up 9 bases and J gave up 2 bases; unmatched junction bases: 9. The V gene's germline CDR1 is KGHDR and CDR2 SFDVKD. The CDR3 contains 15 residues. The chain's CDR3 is CATGRERGTYNEQFF. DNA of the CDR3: TGTGCCACCGGCAGGGAGCGGGGTACCTACAATGAGCAGTTCTTC.

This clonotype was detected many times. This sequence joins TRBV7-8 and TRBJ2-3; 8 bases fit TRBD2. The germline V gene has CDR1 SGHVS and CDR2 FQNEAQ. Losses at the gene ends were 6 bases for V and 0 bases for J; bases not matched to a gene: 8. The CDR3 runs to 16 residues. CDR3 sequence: CASSIGGGGSTDTQYF. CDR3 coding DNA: TGTGCCAGCAGTATAGGAGGCGGGGGGAGCACAGATACGCAGTATTTT.

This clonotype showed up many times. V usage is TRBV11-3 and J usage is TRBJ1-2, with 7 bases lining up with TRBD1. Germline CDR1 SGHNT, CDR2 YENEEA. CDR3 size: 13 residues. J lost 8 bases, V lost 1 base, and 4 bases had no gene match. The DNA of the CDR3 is TGTGCCAGCAGCTTAGTTACAGGGGAGGGCTACACCTTC. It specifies CASSLVTGEGYTF.

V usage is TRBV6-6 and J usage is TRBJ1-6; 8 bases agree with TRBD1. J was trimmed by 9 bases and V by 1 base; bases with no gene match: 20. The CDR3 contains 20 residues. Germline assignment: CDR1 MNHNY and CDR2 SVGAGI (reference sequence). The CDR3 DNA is TGTGCCAGCAGTTACTTCAATCCGGGACAGGCTTCGATCAGCGGTTCACCCCTCCACTTT. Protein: CASSYFNPGQASISGSPLHF.

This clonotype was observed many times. The CDR3 DNA follows: TGTGCCAGCAGTGACAGGGGGAAGAACACTGAAGCTTTCTTT. Amino acids: CASSDRGKNTEAFF. This chain links TRBV6-1 with TRBJ1-1; 7 bases align to TRBD1. The CDR3 spans 14 residues. The ends lost 3 bases at V and 1 base at J; junction bases unmatched: 2. Germline values: CDR1 MNHNS, CDR2 SASEGT.

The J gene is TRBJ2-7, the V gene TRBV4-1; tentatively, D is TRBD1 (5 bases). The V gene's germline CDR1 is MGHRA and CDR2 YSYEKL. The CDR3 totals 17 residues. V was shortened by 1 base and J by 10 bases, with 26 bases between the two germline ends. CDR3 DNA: TGCGCCAGCAGCCAAGTAAATTTTGGGGCAATTACCTACGCACAGTACGTC. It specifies CASSQVNFGAITYAQYV.

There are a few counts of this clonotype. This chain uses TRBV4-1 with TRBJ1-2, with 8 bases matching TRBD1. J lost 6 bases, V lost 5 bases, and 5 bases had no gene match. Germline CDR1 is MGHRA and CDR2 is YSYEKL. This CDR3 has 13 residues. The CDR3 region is CASSYTDRDGYTF. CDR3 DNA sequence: TGCGCCAGCAGCTACACGGACAGGGATGGCTACACCTTC.

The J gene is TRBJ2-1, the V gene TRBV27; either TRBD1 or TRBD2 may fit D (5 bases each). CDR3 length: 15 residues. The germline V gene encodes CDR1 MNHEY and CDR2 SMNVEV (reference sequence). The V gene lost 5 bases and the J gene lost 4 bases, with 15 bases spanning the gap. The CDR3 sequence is CASSQPGTLYNEQFF. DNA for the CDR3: TGTGCCAGCAGTCAACCCGGGACCCTTTACAATGAGCAGTTCTTC.

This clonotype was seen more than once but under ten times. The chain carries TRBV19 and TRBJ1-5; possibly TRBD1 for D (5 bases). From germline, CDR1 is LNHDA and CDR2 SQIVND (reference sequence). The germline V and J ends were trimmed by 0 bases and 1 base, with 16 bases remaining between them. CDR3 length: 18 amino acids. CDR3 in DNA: TGTGCCAGTAGTATAGATAGGACATCCCAATCCAGCAATCAGCCCCAGCATTTT. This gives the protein CASSIDRTSQSSNQPQHF.